The source of this TCR beta chain is a study of cytomegalovirus exposure and HLA in healthy donors. The length of the CDR3 is 13 residues. Germline values: CDR1 SGHDT, CDR2 YYEEEE. Trimming left V 7 bases short and J 4 bases short, with 14 bases between. PCR amplification relied on 60 Vbeta primers (plus 13 Jbeta primers). Using immunoSEQ multiplex PCR, the repertoire was profiled, and TCRdb retains in-frame clones only, with some absent. The sample gives 150,000 to 200,000 clones, 70% to 85% of which show up once; 1.5% to 2% is in the top ten. The chain uses TRBV5-6 and TRBJ1-2; D perhaps matches TRBD1 (6 bases). Sequencing used PBMCs. The TCR comes from a woman aged 25 to 45 in good health and CMV-seronegative. CDR3 in amino acids: CASGGGRGYGYTF. The CDR3 nucleotides are TGTGCCAGCGGAGGTGGCAGGGGCTATGGCTACACCTTC.